The subject of this entry is one TCR beta chain. The data derive from a study of blood T cell repertoires in COVID-19. Study summary: T cells, B-cell-depleted T cells, or PBMCs supplied cDNA or gDNA.

Trimming stripped 4 bases from V and 0 bases from J, with 9 bases between. The CDR3 contains 14 residues. In germline, CDR1 is SGHTA, CDR2 FQGNSA. Measured with immunoSEQ multiplex PCR; TCRdb has only the in-frame clones, and not every one. The repertoire has approximately 73,000 clones, about four fifths of them found once; the top ten carry about 0.87%. The receptor was derived from a woman in her 70s with acute or convalescent COVID-19. The sample taken for sequencing was peripheral blood. The chain uses TRBV7-2 and TRBJ1-1, with D uncertain. CDR3 sequence: CASSSSRMNTEAFF. The CDR3 DNA follows: TGTGCCAGCAGCTCCTCCAGGATGAACACTGAAGCTTTCTTT. Drawing the rest from reference TRBV7-2 and TRBJ1-1, the complete variable domain is GAGVSQSPSNKVTEKGKDVELRCDPISGHTALYWYRQSLGQGLEFLIYFQGNSAPDKSGLPSDRFSAERTGGSVSTLTIQRTQQEDSAVYLCASSSSRMNTEAFFGQGTRLTVV.